This T cell receptor beta chain was profiled in a study of T cell responses to AZD1222 COVID-19 vaccine. Study-wide results and caveats: Nearly half of spike-specific TCRs reportedly target variant regions that are unmutated in the B.1.351 and B.1.1.7 variants. AZD1222 recipients seropositive at baseline numbered only 5 or 6. Regions 160-218 and 743-854 held dominance among vaccine-associated CD4 TCRs, which spanned spike.

The J segment lost 8 bases and the V segment lost 10 bases, leaving 9 bases of the junction unmatched. This CDR3 contains 14 residues. CDR1 is MNHEY and CDR2 is SVGAGI in the germline V gene. As for this clone: Its antigen is not identified.

Produced via immunoSEQ multiplex PCR; TCRdb's table is partial and in-frame only. The sample contains over 85,000 clones, 87% of which appear only once. This clonotype was obtained from an adult in good health. The sample in question was peripheral blood, obtained on day 0 of AZD1222 vaccination. The chain uses TRBV6-5 and TRBJ2-1, with 12 nucleotides matching TRBD1. The CDR3 DNA sequence: TGTGCCACTCGCGGGACAGGGGGCCAGTATGAGCAGTTCTTC. Translating it yields CATRGTGGQYEQFF.